The present T cell receptor beta chain was sequenced within a study of blood T cell repertoires in COVID-19. Study at large: Acute and convalescent COVID-19 samples came from the United States, Italy and Spain. Nucleic acid was either cDNA or gDNA, and it came from T cells, B-cell-depleted T cells, or PBMCs.

Those enrolled in Seattle joined during active infection and were followed longitudinally afterward. Original methodology: Estimation of nucleated cell counts was performed using reference gene primer amplification. Here immunoSEQ multiplex PCR was the method, and the copy in TCRdb shows in-frame clones only, minus some. D and trimming were read from the DNA, whereas the V and J calls and clone size are those reported in that table. This table holds 200,000 to 250,000 clones, 80% to 90% found once. This CDR3 has 16 residues. V was pared by 0 bases and J by 0 bases, with 8 bases between. Germline V lookup: CDR1 LNHNV, CDR2 YYDKDF (reference sequence).

The chain is built from TRBV15 and TRBJ1-4; no reliable D call. This clonotype originated in a man aged 25 to 40 with COVID-19, enrolled during active disease. Sample: peripheral blood. The CDR3 reads CATSRDRSATNEKLFF. CDR3 bases: TGTGCCACCAGCAGAGATCGGAGTGCAACTAATGAAAAACTGTTTTTT.